This passage covers 5 T cell receptor beta chains from one sample sequenced in a study of blood T cell repertoires in COVID-19. Libraries were prepared by immunoSEQ multiplex PCR; TCRdb keeps only in-frame clonotypes and omits some of them. The sample holds 200,000 to 250,000 clones, 84% seen once. Sequenced input: PBMCs or T cells enriched from blood (not recorded which). The receptors stem from a man in his 60s who had recovered from COVID-19.

This clone occurred a few times. The chain recombines TRBV18 with TRBJ2-1; 11 nucleotides align to TRBD1. Germline CDR1 KGHSH, CDR2 LQKENI. The CDR3 consists of 15 residues. V lost 4 bases, J lost 5 bases, and 4 bases stayed unmatched. The CDR3 coding sequence is TGTGCCAGCTCACGGACAGGGGGCGCGAACAATGAGCAGTTCTTC. The encoded protein is CASSRTGGANNEQFF.

The chain couples TRBV27 to TRBJ2-7; D not certain. Per germline, CDR1 MNHEY and CDR2 SMNVEV (reference sequence). The ends were cut back, 2 bases at V and 4 bases at J, with 9 bases in the middle. The CDR3 sequence is 13 residues long. CDR3 sequence: CASSLQAPYEQYF. The CDR3 DNA sequence: TGTGCCAGCAGTTTACAGGCGCCTTACGAGCAGTACTTC.

This clone was counted once. This rearrangement joins TRBV5-1 to TRBJ1-6; D not certain. Per the germline V gene, CDR1 is SGHRS and CDR2 is YFSETQ. This CDR3 spans 15 amino acids. V gave up 3 bases and J gave up 0 bases, with 7 bases separating them. Here the CDR3 reads CASSSSNSYNSPLHF. The CDR3, as DNA: TGCGCCAGCAGCTCAAGCAACTCCTATAATTCACCCCTCCACTTT.

Only a few counts were recorded for this clone. The chain combines TRBV5-1 with TRBJ2-2; perhaps TRBD2 as D (5 bases). This CDR3 is 14 amino acids long. V lost 3 bases to trimming and J lost 6 bases, with 12 bases between them. CDR1 is SGHRS, CDR2 YFSETQ, per germline. DNA for the CDR3: TGCGCCAGCAGCTCGTTTGGGGAGCCCGGGGAGCTGTTTTTT. This sequence encodes CASSSFGEPGELFF.

The gene calls are TRBV19 and TRBJ1-1; 10 bases line up with TRBD1. The CDR3 runs 15 residues. Germline V gene data show CDR1 as LNHDA and CDR2 as SQIVND (reference sequence). Unmatched junction bases numbered 3, after V lost 5 bases and J lost 0 bases. DNA of the CDR3: TGTGCCAGTAGTTCGGACAGGGGGATGAACACTGAAGCTTTCTTT. Residues: CASSSDRGMNTEAFF.